This TCR beta chain was captured in a study of long-term antiretroviral therapy in people with HIV. Runs used v3.0 of the immunoSEQ assay and were done at survey level. For every sample, sequencing targeted roughly 40,000-55,000 T-cell genomes. TCRdb's copy holds only in-frame clones and misses some; the assay was immunoSEQ multiplex PCR. Of around 32,000 clones in the sample, approximately 90% are singletons; the top ten hold about 8.3%. The clonotype was recovered from a man aged 50 to 59 with HIV. The material sequenced was unsorted PBMCs, taken 3.2 years before starting antiretroviral therapy.

The CDR3 DNA reads TGCGCCAGCAGCCCCACGACTAGCGGGATAAGGTCCTACAATGAGCAGTTCTTC. Translating gives CASSPTTSGIRSYNEQFF. The chain couples TRBV4-1 to TRBJ2-1, with 11 bases that match TRBD2. Germline trimming cut 4 bases from V and 1 base from J; bases unmatched to any gene: 9. The CDR3 is 18 amino acids. The germline V gene has CDR1 MGHRA and CDR2 YSYEKL.